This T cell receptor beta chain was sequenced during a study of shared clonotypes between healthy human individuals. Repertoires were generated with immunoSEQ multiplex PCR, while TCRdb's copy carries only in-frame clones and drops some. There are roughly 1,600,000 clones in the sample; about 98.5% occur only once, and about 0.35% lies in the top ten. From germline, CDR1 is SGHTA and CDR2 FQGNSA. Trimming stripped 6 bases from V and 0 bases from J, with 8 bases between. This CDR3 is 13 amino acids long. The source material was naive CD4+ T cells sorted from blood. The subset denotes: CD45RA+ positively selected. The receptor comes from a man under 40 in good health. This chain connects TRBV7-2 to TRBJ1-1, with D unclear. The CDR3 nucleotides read TGTGCCAGCAGGCCACGCATGAACACTGAAGCTTTCTTT. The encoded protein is CASRPRMNTEAFF.